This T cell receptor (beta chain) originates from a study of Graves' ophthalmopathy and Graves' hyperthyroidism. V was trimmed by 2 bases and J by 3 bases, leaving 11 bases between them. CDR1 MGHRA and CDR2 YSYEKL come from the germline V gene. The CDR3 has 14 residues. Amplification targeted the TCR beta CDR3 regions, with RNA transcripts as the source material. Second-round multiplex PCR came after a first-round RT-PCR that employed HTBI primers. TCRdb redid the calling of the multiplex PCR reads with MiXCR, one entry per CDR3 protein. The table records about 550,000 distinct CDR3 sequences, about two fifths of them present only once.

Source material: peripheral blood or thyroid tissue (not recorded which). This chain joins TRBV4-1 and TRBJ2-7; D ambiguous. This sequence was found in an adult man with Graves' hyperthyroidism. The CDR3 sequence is CASSQLPTNYEQYF. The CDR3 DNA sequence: TGCGCCAGCAGCCAACTCCCCACGAACTACGAGCAGTACTTC.